In its sample, the clone carrying this T cell receptor (beta chain) was seen many times. Antigen specificity is unknown. The data are from a study of T cells after yellow fever vaccination. Study-level background: Researchers used SMART-Seq v4 Ultra Low Input to prepare fractions that had low cell numbers. Study-level points and caveats: One caveat is that FACS-sorted repertoires could contain abundant clonotypes contaminating from the bulk population.

This CDR3 is built from 15 residues. The germline gives CDR1 SEHNR, CDR2 FQNEAQ (reference sequence). The germline V and J ends were trimmed by 4 bases and 5 bases, with 15 bases remaining between them. One entry per CDR3 protein results from TCRdb running MiXCR on the 5' RACE reads. The sample carries fewer than 85,000 distinct CDR3 sequences, just under 8% recorded once. This sample comprised CD8+ T cells sorted from PBMCs, obtained on the day of the yellow fever booster vaccination. The chain has TRBV7-9 and TRBJ2-4; maybe TRBD2 (6 bases). This sequence was found in a man aged 25-45 years who received the YFV17D yellow fever vaccine. CDR3: CASSYRGTEENIQYF. The CDR3 DNA reads as TGTGCCAGCAGCTACCGCGGGACGGAGGAAAACATTCAGTACTTC.